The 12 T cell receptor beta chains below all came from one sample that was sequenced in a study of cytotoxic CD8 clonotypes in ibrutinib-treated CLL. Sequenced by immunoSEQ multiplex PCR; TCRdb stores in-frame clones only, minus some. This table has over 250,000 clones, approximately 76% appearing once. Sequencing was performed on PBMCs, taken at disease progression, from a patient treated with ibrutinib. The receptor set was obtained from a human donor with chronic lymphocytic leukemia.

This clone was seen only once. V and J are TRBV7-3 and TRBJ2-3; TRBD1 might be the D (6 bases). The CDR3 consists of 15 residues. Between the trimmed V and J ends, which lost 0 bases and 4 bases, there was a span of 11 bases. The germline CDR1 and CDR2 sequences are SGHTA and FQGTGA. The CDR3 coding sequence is TGTGCCAGCAGCTTAACCCCAGGGGCTGCAGATACGCAGTATTTT. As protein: CASSLTPGAADTQYF.

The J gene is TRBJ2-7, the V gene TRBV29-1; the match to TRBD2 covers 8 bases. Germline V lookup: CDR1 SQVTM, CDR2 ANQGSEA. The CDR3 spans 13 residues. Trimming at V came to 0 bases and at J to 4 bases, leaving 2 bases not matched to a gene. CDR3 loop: CSVEDGGVYEQYF. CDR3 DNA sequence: TGCAGCGTTGAAGACGGGGGGGTTTACGAGCAGTACTTC.

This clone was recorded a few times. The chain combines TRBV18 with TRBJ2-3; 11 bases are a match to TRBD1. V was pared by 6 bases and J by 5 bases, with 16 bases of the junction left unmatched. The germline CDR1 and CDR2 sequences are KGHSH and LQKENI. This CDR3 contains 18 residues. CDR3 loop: CASSPPTSGQGAGDTQYF. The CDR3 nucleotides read TGTGCCAGCTCCCCTCCTACGTCCGGACAGGGGGCTGGAGATACGCAGTATTTT.

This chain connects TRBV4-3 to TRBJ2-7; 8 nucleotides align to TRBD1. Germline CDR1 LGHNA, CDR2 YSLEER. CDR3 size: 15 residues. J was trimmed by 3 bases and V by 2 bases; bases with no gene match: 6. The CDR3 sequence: CASSQRRGTGYEQYF. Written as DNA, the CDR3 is TGCGCCAGCAGCCAACGCCGAGGGACAGGCTACGAGCAGTACTTC.

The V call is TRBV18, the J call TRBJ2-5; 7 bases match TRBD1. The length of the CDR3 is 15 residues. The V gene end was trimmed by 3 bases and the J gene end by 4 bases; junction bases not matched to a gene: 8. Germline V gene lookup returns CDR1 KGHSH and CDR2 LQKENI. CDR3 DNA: TGTGCCAGCTCACCCCGACAGGGATGGGGAGAGACCCAGTACTTC. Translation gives CASSPRQGWGETQYF.

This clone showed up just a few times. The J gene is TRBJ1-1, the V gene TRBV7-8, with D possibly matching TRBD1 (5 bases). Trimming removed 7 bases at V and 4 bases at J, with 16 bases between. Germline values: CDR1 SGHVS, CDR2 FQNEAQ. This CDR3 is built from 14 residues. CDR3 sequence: CASTLVGGGTEAFF. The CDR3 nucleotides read TGTGCCAGCACCCTAGTGGGTGGGGGCACTGAAGCTTTCTTT.

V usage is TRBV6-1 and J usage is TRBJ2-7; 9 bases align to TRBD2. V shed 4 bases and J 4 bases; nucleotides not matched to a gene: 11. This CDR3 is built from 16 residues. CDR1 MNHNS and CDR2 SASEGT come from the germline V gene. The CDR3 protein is CASSAGPSGDLYEQYF. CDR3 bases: TGTGCCAGCAGTGCCGGCCCTAGCGGGGATCTTTACGAGCAGTACTTC.

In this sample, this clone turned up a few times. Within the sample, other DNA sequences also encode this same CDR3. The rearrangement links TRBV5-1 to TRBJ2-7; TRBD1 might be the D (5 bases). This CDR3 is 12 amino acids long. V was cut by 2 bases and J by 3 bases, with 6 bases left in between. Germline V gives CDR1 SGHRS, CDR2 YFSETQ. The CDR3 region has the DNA TGCGCCAGCAGCTTCCAGGGCTACGAGCAGTACTTC. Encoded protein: CASSFQGYEQYF.

The CDR3: CSDRRDYGYTF. CDR3 bases: TGCAGCGATCGGAGGGACTATGGCTACACCTTC. The chain links TRBV29-1 to TRBJ1-2; no definite D call. Germline loops: CDR1 SQVTM, CDR2 ANQGSEA. The CDR3 runs to 11 residues. V was clipped by 7 bases and J by 3 bases, with 9 bases between them.

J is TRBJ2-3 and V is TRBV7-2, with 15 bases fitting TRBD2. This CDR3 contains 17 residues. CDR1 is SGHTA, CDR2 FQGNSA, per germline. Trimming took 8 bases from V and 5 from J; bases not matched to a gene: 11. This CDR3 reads CASSTDRGLAGGDTQYF. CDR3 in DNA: TGTGCCAGCTCCACGGACAGGGGACTAGCGGGAGGAGATACGCAGTATTTT.

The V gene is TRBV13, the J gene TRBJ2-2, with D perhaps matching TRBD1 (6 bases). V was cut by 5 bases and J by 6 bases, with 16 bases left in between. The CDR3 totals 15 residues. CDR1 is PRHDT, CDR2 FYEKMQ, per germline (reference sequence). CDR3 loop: CASSIVGTGSGELFF. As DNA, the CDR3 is TGTGCCAGCAGCATAGTAGGTACAGGGTCCGGGGAGCTGTTTTTT.

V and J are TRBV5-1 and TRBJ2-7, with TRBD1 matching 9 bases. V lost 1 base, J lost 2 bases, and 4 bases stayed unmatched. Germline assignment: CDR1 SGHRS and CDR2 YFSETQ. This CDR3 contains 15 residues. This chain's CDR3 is CASSLRTGAPYEQYF. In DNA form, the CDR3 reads TGCGCCAGCAGCTTGCGGACAGGGGCCCCCTACGAGCAGTACTTC.